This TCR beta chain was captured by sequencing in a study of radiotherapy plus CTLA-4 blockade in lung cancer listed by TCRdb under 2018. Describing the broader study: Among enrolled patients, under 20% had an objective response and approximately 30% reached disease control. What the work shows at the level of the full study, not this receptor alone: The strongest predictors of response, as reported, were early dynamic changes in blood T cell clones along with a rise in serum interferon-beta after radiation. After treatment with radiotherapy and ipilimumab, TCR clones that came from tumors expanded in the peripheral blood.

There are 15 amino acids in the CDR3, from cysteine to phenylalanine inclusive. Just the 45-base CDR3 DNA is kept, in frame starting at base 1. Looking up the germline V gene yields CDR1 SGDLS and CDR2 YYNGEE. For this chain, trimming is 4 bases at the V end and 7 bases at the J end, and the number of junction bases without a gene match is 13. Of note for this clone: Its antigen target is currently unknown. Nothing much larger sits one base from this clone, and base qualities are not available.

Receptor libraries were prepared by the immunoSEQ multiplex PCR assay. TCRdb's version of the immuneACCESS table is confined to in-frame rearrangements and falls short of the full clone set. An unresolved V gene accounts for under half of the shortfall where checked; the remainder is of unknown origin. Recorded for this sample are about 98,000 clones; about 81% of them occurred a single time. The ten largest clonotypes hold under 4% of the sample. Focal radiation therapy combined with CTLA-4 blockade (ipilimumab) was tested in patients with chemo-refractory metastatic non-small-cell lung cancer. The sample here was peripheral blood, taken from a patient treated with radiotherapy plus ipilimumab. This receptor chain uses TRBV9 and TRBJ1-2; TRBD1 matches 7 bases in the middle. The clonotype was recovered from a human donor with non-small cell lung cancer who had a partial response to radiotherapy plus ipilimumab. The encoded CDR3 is CASSPRQGMTVGYTF. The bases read TGTGCCAGCAGCCCCCGACAGGGAATGACGGTTGGCTACACCTTC.